These T cell receptor beta chains were read from a single sample in a study of OX40 agonist ivuxolimab in advanced cancers. Here immunoSEQ multiplex PCR was the method, and the copy in TCRdb shows in-frame clones only, minus some. The data hold 37,000 or so clones, with roughly 87% observed a single time. Sequences were derived from CD4+ or CD8+ T cells sorted from blood, sampled in a trial of the OX40 agonist ivuxolimab. Receptor source: an adult with an advanced solid tumor such as melanoma, head and neck, liver or kidney cancer. CDR3s include the opening cysteine and the closing phenylalanine or tryptophan. Fields, in order: J gene, clone size, V gene, D gene, CDR3 DNA, CDR3 protein. D genes are given only for firm matches. Clone sizes are given selectively: once, few, many, or a class where the clone is expanded.

J: TRBJ2-7
size: once
V: TRBV10-2
D: TRBD2
DNA: TGCGCCAGCAGTCCTCTTTTAGCGGGGGGCTACTACGAGCAGTACTTC
CDR3: CASSPLLAGGYYEQYF

J: TRBJ2-5
size: .
V: TRBV2
D: TRBD2
DNA: TGTGCCAGCAGTCCTGGGACTAGCGGCCAAGAGACCCAGTACTTC
CDR3: CASSPGTSGQETQYF

J: TRBJ2-7
size: .
V: TRBV11-2
D: .
DNA: TGTGCCAGCAGCTTAGCCCCGACCCCCTACGAGCAGTACTTC
CDR3: CASSLAPTPYEQYF

J: TRBJ1-3
size: .
V: TRBV11-2
D: .
DNA: TGTGCCAGCAGCTGGGGCCCTGGAAACACCATATATTTT
CDR3: CASSWGPGNTIYF

J: TRBJ2-7
size: .
V: TRBV6-5
D: .
DNA: TGTGCCAGCAGTTACGAGGGAACCGAGGAGTACTTC
CDR3: CASSYEGTEEYF

J: TRBJ2-5
size: .
V: TRBV28
D: TRBD1
DNA: TGTGCCAGCGGCGGGACAGGGGGCCACCAAGAGACCCAGTACTTC
CDR3: CASGGTGGHQETQYF

J: TRBJ2-2
size: .
V: TRBV10-1
D: .
DNA: TGCGCCAGCAGTGGCTTCGGCAGGGACGCGAACACCGGGGAGCTGTTTTTT
CDR3: CASSGFGRDANTGELFF

J: TRBJ2-3
size: few
V: TRBV5-8
D: .
DNA: TGTGCCAGCAGCTTGGATCAGGGACGCACAGATACGCAGTATTTT
CDR3: CASSLDQGRTDTQYF

J: TRBJ1-1
size: .
V: TRBV5-5
D: TRBD1
DNA: TGTGCCAGCAGCGGGGGGACAGTCAGCACTGAAGCTTTCTTT
CDR3: CASSGGTVSTEAFF

J: TRBJ2-5
size: .
V: TRBV30
D: .
DNA: TGTGCCTGTCAGGGGTTGGGGGAGACCCAGTACTTC
CDR3: CACQGLGETQYF

J: TRBJ2-7
size: once
V: TRBV5-8
D: .
DNA: TGTGCCAGCAGCCCCCCGCCCATGACGGGCTCCTACGAGCAGTACTTC
CDR3: CASSPPPMTGSYEQYF

J: TRBJ2-2
size: .
V: TRBV7-3
D: .
DNA: TGTGCCAGCAGCTTCGGCACCGGGGAGCTGTTTTTT
CDR3: CASSFGTGELFF

J: TRBJ1-4
size: .
V: TRBV4-1
D: TRBD1
DNA: TGCGCCAGCAGCTTTCGACAGGGGGAGAATGAAAAACTGTTTTTT
CDR3: CASSFRQGENEKLFF

J: TRBJ2-3
size: .
V: TRBV30
D: .
DNA: TGTGCCTGGAGTGGCGGTCCGACCTCAGATACGCAGTATTTT
CDR3: CAWSGGPTSDTQYF

J: TRBJ2-1
size: .
V: TRBV6-4
D: .
DNA: TGTGCCAGCAGTGACGGGGACAACAATGAGCAGTTCTTC
CDR3: CASSDGDNNEQFF

J: TRBJ1-1
size: .
V: TRBV7-8
D: .
DNA: TGTGCCAGCAGCTTCGAGGTGAACACTGAAGCTTTCTTT
CDR3: CASSFEVNTEAFF

J: TRBJ1-4
size: .
V: TRBV18
D: .
DNA: TGTGCCAGCTCACCAACGGGACGGTCAAATGAAAAACTGTTTTTT
CDR3: CASSPTGRSNEKLFF

J: TRBJ2-2
size: .
V: TRBV2
D: .
DNA: TGTGCCAGCAGTGAATTTGATGTAGGGGTGGAGCTGTTTTTT
CDR3: CASSEFDVGVELFF

J: TRBJ2-4
size: .
V: TRBV7-9
D: .
DNA: TGTGCCAGCAGCTTACAGGGGCCTCCGGACATTCAGTACTTC
CDR3: CASSLQGPPDIQYF

J: TRBJ2-7
size: .
V: TRBV9
D: TRBD2
DNA: TGTGCCAGCAGCGTCTCTAGCGGGGAGACCTACGAGCAGTACTTC
CDR3: CASSVSSGETYEQYF

J: TRBJ1-1
size: .
V: TRBV25-1
D: .
DNA: TGTGCCAGCAGTAATCGGGGGCTTGGGACCACTGAAGCTTTCTTT
CDR3: CASSNRGLGTTEAFF

J: TRBJ2-5
size: .
V: TRBV5-6
D: .
DNA: TGTGCCAGCATCCTTGGGGAGACCCAGTACTTC
CDR3: CASILGETQYF

J: TRBJ1-5
size: .
V: TRBV19
D: .
DNA: TGTGCCAGTAGTATAGCCGGTAATCAGCCCCAGCATTTT
CDR3: CASSIAGNQPQHF

J: TRBJ2-7
size: once
V: TRBV30
D: .
DNA: TGTGCCTGGAGTGTCGGGCAGCTCTACGAGCAGTACTTC
CDR3: CAWSVGQLYEQYF

J: TRBJ2-7
size: .
V: TRBV4-3
D: .
DNA: TGCGCCAGCAGCCAAGATGGAGGGGGGGAGCAGTACTTC
CDR3: CASSQDGGGEQYF

J: TRBJ2-2
size: .
V: TRBV7-3
D: .
DNA: TGTGCCAGCAGCCGGGGGTCCGGGGAGCTGTTTTTT
CDR3: CASSRGSGELFF

J: TRBJ2-7
size: .
V: TRBV7-9
D: TRBD2
DNA: TGTGCCAGCAGCCCCGGTGGGGGCGGGGGGTCATACTACGAGCAGTACTTC
CDR3: CASSPGGGGGSYYEQYF

J: TRBJ1-5
size: .
V: TRBV5-8
D: .
DNA: TGTGCCAGCAGCTTCCGAGTCCAGGAACCCCAGCATTTT
CDR3: CASSFRVQEPQHF

J: TRBJ2-2
size: .
V: TRBV6-1
D: .
DNA: TGTGCCATCCTACAGATCCTATCGAACACCGGGGAGCTGTTTTTT
CDR3: CAILQILSNTGELFF

J: TRBJ1-1
size: .
V: TRBV5-1
D: .
DNA: TGCGCCAGCAGCACAGAGAGTGCTTCGAACACTGAAGCTTTCTTT
CDR3: CASSTESASNTEAFF

J: TRBJ1-1
size: .
V: TRBV4-1
D: .
DNA: TGCGCCAGCAGCCAAGATCCCAGGCTTGAAGCTTTCTTT
CDR3: CASSQDPRLEAFF

J: TRBJ2-5
size: .
V: TRBV11-1
D: TRBD2
DNA: TGTGCCAGCAGCTTAGACGGGGGGGCCGTCGTCGAGACCCAGTACTTC
CDR3: CASSLDGGAVVETQYF

J: TRBJ1-1
size: few
V: TRBV30
D: .
DNA: TGTGCCTGGTCATTAGACAGTAACACTGAAGCTTTCTTT
CDR3: CAWSLDSNTEAFF

J: TRBJ1-2
size: .
V: TRBV15
D: .
DNA: TGTGCCACCAGCGCCCCCTTCCCCTGGGATGGCTACACCTTC
CDR3: CATSAPFPWDGYTF

J: TRBJ1-1
size: .
V: TRBV19
D: .
DNA: TGTGCCAGTAGTATAGATTTGCAGGCACCGACTGAAGCTTTCTTT
CDR3: CASSIDLQAPTEAFF

J: TRBJ1-4
size: .
V: TRBV5-1
D: TRBD1
DNA: TGCGCCAGCAGCACCGCAGGGGGCGCGATTGAAAAACTGTTTTTT
CDR3: CASSTAGGAIEKLFF

J: TRBJ1-1
size: .
V: TRBV6-1
D: .
DNA: TGTGCCAGCAGTGAACGTCTGAACACTGAAGCTTTCTTT
CDR3: CASSERLNTEAFF

J: TRBJ2-2
size: .
V: TRBV29-1
D: .
DNA: TGCAGCGTTGAGATGGGGGGAAACACCGGGGAGCTGTTTTTT
CDR3: CSVEMGGNTGELFF

J: TRBJ2-7
size: .
V: TRBV28
D: .
DNA: TGTGCCACAAAATCCTCGGAACTTCCCAACTCCTACGAGCAGTACTTC
CDR3: CATKSSELPNSYEQYF

J: TRBJ2-7
size: .
V: TRBV6-1
D: TRBD1
DNA: TGTGCCAGCAGTCTACAGGGGGCGCGATACGAGCAGTACTTC
CDR3: CASSLQGARYEQYF

J: TRBJ2-6
size: .
V: TRBV19
D: TRBD1
DNA: TGTGCCAGCGAAACAGGGGCTGGGGCCAACGTCCTGACTTTC
CDR3: CASETGAGANVLTF

J: TRBJ2-7
size: .
V: TRBV7-2
D: .
DNA: TGTGCCAGCAGCTTAGCCCCGGGCTACGAGCAGTACTTC
CDR3: CASSLAPGYEQYF